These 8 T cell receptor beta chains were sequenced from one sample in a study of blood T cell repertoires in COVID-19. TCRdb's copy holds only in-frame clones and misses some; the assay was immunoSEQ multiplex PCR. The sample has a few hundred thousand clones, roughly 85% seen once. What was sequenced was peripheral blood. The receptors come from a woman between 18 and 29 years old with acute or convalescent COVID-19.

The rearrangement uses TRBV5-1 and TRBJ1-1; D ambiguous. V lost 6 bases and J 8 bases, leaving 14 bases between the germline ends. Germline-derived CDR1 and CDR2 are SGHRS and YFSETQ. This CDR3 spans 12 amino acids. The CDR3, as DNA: TGCGCCAGCACCGACGGGTGGATCGAAGCTTTCTTT. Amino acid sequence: CASTDGWIEAFF. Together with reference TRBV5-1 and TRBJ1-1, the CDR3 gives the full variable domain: KAGVTQTPRYLIKTRGQQVTLSCSPISGHRSVSWYQQTPGQGLQFLFEYFSETQRNKGNFPGRFSGRQFSNSRSEMNVSTLELGDSALYLCASTDGWIEAFFGQGTRLTVV.

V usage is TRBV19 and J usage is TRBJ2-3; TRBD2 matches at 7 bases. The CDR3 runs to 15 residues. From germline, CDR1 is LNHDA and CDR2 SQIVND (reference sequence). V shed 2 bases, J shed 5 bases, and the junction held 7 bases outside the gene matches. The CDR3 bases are TGTGCCAGTAGTATACTTGGAGTAGCGGGAGATACGCAGTATTTT. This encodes CASSILGVAGDTQYF.

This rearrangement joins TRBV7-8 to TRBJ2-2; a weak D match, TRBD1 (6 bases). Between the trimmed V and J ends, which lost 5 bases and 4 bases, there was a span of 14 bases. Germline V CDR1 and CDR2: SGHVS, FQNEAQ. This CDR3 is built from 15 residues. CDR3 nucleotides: TGTGCCAGCAGCCTAGAGGGGGTGAGCACCGGGGAGCTGTTTTTT. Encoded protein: CASSLEGVSTGELFF.

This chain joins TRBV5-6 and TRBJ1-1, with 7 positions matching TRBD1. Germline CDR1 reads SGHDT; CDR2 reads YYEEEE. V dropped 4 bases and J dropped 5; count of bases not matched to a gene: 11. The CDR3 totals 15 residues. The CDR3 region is CASSPLTGSTTEAFF. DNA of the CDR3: TGTGCCAGCAGCCCTTTGACAGGGAGTACGACTGAAGCTTTCTTT. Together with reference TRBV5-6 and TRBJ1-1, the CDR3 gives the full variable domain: DAGVTQSPTHLIKTRGQQVTLRCSPKSGHDTVSWYQQALGQGPQFIFQYYEEEERQRGNFPDRFSGHQFPNYSSELNVNALLLGDSALYLCASSPLTGSTTEAFFGQGTRLTVV.

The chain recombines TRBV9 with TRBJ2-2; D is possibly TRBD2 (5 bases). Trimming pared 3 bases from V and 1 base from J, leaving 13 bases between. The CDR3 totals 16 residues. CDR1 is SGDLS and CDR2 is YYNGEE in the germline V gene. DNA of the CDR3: TGTGCCAGCAGCGCGTCTAGCAATGGGAACACCGGGGAGCTGTTTTTT. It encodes CASSASSNGNTGELFF. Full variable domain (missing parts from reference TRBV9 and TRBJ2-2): DSGVTQTPKHLITATGQRVTLRCSPRSGDLSVYWYQQSLDQGLQFLIQYYNGEERAKGNILERFSAQQFPDLHSELNLSSLELGDSALYFCASSASSNGNTGELFFGEGSRLTVL.

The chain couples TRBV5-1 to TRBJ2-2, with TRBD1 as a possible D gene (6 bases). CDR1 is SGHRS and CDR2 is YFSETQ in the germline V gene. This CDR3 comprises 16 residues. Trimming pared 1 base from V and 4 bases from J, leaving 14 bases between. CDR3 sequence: CASSLTGFSGTGELFF. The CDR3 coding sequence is TGCGCCAGCAGCTTGACAGGGTTCTCGGGCACCGGGGAGCTGTTTTTT.

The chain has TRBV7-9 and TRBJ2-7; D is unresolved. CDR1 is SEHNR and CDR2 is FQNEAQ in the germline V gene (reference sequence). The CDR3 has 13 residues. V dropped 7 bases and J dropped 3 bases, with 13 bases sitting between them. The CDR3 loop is CASTWAGRYEQYF. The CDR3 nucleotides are TGTGCCAGCACCTGGGCAGGCCGCTACGAGCAGTACTTC.

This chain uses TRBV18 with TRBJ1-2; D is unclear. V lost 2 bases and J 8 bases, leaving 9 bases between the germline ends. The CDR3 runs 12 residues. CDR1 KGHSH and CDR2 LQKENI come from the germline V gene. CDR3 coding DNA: TGTGCCAGCTCACCAGGAGGGAACGGCTACACCTTC. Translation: CASSPGGNGYTF.